The following is a T cell receptor (beta chain) sequence with its context. Its antigen remains unknown. The CDR3 is made up of 13 amino acids. Deletions cut 7 bases from V and 2 bases from J, with 8 bases between. Germline V gene data show CDR1 as MNHEY and CDR2 as SVGAGI. The method was immunoSEQ multiplex PCR; TCRdb's version includes in-frame clones alone and lacks a portion of them. The sample has 100,000 to 150,000 clones; around 94% are singletons. This sample is part of a study of cytomegalovirus exposure and HLA in healthy donors. Study results and caveats: Both high specificity and high sensitivity reportedly marked the classifier's diagnosis of cytomegalovirus status. The CMV antigen specificity of a few CMV-associated chains was confirmed through in vitro analysis. The study flagged 150 to 200 TCR beta chains as cytomegalovirus-associated. One later analysis, an examination of the 120 validation repertoires, found that first-cohort TCR clusters tended to co-occur in them.

Input material: PBMCs. The gene calls are TRBV6-5 and TRBJ1-4; TRBD1 might be the D (5 bases). The receptor was derived from a woman between 18 and 29 years old in good health and CMV-seronegative. CDR3 bases: TGTGCCAGCACTCCAGGGACTAATGAAAAACTGTTTTTT. Protein: CASTPGTNEKLFF.